Presented here are 21 T cell receptor beta chains from one specimen sequenced in a study of T cell responses to AZD1222 COVID-19 vaccine. Assay: immunoSEQ multiplex PCR; the TCRdb copy retains only in-frame clones and omits some. The data contain some 150,000 clones, approximately 90% of them singletons. The material sequenced was peripheral blood, taken on day 0 of AZD1222 vaccination. The receptor source for this set is an adult in good health.

The count of this clone is one. The rearrangement links TRBV11-3 to TRBJ2-1; 13 nucleotides match TRBD2. This CDR3 is built from 19 residues. With V trimmed by 1 base and J by 5 bases, 11 bases remained unmatched. Per germline, CDR1 SGHNT and CDR2 YENEEA. The DNA for the CDR3 is TGTGCCAGCAGCTTAGGCTCTTTTGAGGGACTAGCGGGGAACAATGAGCAGTTCTTC. Translated: CASSLGSFEGLAGNNEQFF.

The chain couples TRBV19 to TRBJ1-5; 7 bases are a match to TRBD1. The junction had 12 bases not matched to a gene; V was cut back by 6 bases and J by 7 bases. The CDR3 runs 15 residues. The V gene's germline CDR1 is LNHDA and CDR2 SQIVND (reference sequence). The CDR3 sequence is CASRSHGQAIQPQHF. CDR3 in DNA: TGTGCCAGTAGGTCTCATGGACAGGCGATCCAGCCCCAGCATTTT.

The V and J genes are TRBV5-1 and TRBJ2-5; 8 positions match TRBD1. The CDR3 has 15 residues. CDR1 and CDR2 from the germline V gene are SGHRS and YFSETQ. With 2 bases clipped from V and 4 bases from J, the junction kept 7 bases outside the gene matches. CDR3 in amino acids: CASSFGPGGSETQYF. The CDR3 nucleotides are TGCGCCAGCAGCTTTGGGCCAGGGGGCTCAGAGACCCAGTACTTC.

The chain couples TRBV4-3 to TRBJ2-3, with no clear D. V lost 0 bases and J lost 2, with 9 bases in between. This CDR3 is built from 15 residues. CDR1 and CDR2 (germline): LGHNA, YSLEER. The CDR3 nucleotides are TGCGCCAGCAGCCAAGATCTTAGCATCACAGATACGCAGTATTTT. It yields the protein CASSQDLSITDTQYF.

The V and J genes are TRBV7-2 and TRBJ2-4; D is undetermined. CDR1 is SGHTA and CDR2 is FQGNSA in the germline V gene. V dropped 2 bases and J dropped 1 base, with 12 bases sitting between them. The CDR3 totals 16 residues. The DNA of the CDR3 is TGTGCCAGCAGCTTAAATCAGCCCGGGGCCAAAAACATTCAGTACTTC. Translation gives CASSLNQPGAKNIQYF.

The chain recombines TRBV19 with TRBJ1-3, with D possibly being TRBD1 (5 bases). Germline CDR1 LNHDA, CDR2 SQIVND (reference sequence). The CDR3 length is 17 residues. V dropped 4 bases and J dropped 0 bases, with 16 bases sitting between them. The DNA for the CDR3 is TGTGCCAGTAGTACCCTCCGGACATGGGGCTCTGGAAACACCATATATTTT. It specifies CASSTLRTWGSGNTIYF.

This clone was picked up one time. V and J are TRBV18 and TRBJ2-3, with 9 positions matching TRBD1. CDR1 and CDR2 (germline): KGHSH, LQKENI. The CDR3 runs to 15 residues. The J segment lost 4 bases and the V segment lost 6 bases, leaving 8 bases of the junction unmatched. CDR3 amino acids: CASSPDRGVADTQYF. DNA of the CDR3: TGTGCCAGCTCCCCGGACAGGGGAGTAGCAGATACGCAGTATTTT.

In regard to this clone: The same CDR3 also results from other DNA sequences found in this sample. The chain combines TRBV18 with TRBJ2-5; no clear D gene. Germline V gene sequence: CDR1 KGHSH, CDR2 LQKENI. The V and J ends lost 3 bases and 3 bases respectively, with 2 bases between them. This CDR3 is built from 11 residues. Here the CDR3 reads CASSPKETQYF. Written as DNA, the CDR3 is TGTGCCAGCTCACCTAAAGAGACCCAGTACTTC.

The CDR3 DNA is TGTGCCAGCAGTCCCTACTACAGGGGCAGCGGAGAAAAACTGTTTTTT. It translates to CASSPYYRGSGEKLFF. The V gene is TRBV27, the J gene TRBJ1-4; 7 bases match TRBD1. CDR3 length: 16 amino acids. CDR1 and CDR2 (germline): MNHEY, SMNVEV (reference sequence). With 5 bases clipped from V and 8 bases from J, the junction kept 14 bases outside the gene matches.

The chain combines TRBV6-4 with TRBJ1-2, with D possibly TRBD1 on 5 matching bases. The V end was cut by 3 bases, the J end by 3 bases, with 8 bases between. Germline CDR1 MRHNA, CDR2 SNTAGT. CDR3 size: 13 residues. In nucleotides, the CDR3 is TGTGCCAGCAGTGAAGGGGTATACTATGGCTACACCTTC. It encodes CASSEGVYYGYTF.

This sequence joins TRBV12-3 or TRBV12-4 and TRBJ1-6; D is unresolved. This CDR3 has 13 amino acids. Trimming removed 2 bases at V and 6 bases at J, with 5 bases between. CDR3 region: CASSLTINSPLHF. The DNA for the CDR3 is TGTGCCAGCAGTTTAACGATTAATTCACCCCTCCACTTT.

V usage is TRBV11-2 and J usage is TRBJ1-1, with TRBD1 as a possible D gene (6 bases). Trimming cost V 1 base and J 3 bases, with 12 bases left between them. Germline CDR1 and CDR2: SGHAT and FQNNGV. The CDR3 sequence is 15 residues long. CDR3 protein: CASSLVRGGDTEAFF. The CDR3, as DNA: TGTGCCAGCAGCTTAGTCAGGGGAGGGGACACTGAAGCTTTCTTT.

The chain uses TRBV6-1 and TRBJ1-5, with D possibly TRBD1 on 6 matching bases. The CDR3 runs to 15 residues. Trimming pared 3 bases from V and 2 bases from J, leaving 11 bases between. Per the germline V gene, CDR1 is MNHNS and CDR2 is SASEGT. CDR3 loop: CASSETGAGNQPQHF. For the CDR3, the DNA is TGTGCCAGCAGTGAGACGGGGGCTGGCAATCAGCCCCAGCATTTT.

J is TRBJ1-1 and V is TRBV6-2 or TRBV6-3; 9 bases fit TRBD1. With V trimmed by 4 bases and J by 11 bases, 8 bases remained unmatched. This CDR3 is built from 13 residues. Germline V gene data show CDR1 as MNHEY and CDR2 as SVGEGT. For the CDR3, the DNA is TGTGCCAGCAGTTTACTCGGGACAGGGCTTGCTTTCTTT. Translation gives CASSLLGTGLAFF.

The CDR3, as DNA: TGCAGCGGAAGACAAAAGACAGGGGATGGAAACACCATATATTTT. Translated, it gives CSGRQKTGDGNTIYF. V gene TRBV29-1 combines with J gene TRBJ1-3; 8 bases align to TRBD1. The V gene end was trimmed by 7 bases and the J gene end by 3 bases; junction bases not matched to a gene: 11. From germline, CDR1 is SQVTM and CDR2 ANQGSEA. The CDR3 totals 15 residues.

As for this clone: At one end the junction does not follow the germline gene, possibly because of a read error. The chain uses TRBV30 and TRBJ1-6, with 11 bases identical to TRBD1. The germline gives CDR1 GTSNPN, CDR2 SVGIG (reference sequence). This CDR3 spans 13 amino acids. The chain's CDR3 is CAWTGGFDSPLHF. DNA for the CDR3: TGTGCTTGGACAGGGGGCTTTGATTCACCCCTCCACTTT.

This clone was picked up one time. The gene calls are TRBV15 and TRBJ1-1; 9 bases align to TRBD1. V lost 5 bases to trimming and J lost 3 bases; unmatched junction nucleotides: 10. Germline V gives CDR1 LNHNV, CDR2 YYDKDF (reference sequence). The CDR3 is 16 amino acids. CDR3 DNA sequence: TGTGCCACCAGCCCCCCACAGGGACAGGGTTACACTGAAGCTTTCTTT. This gives the protein CATSPPQGQGYTEAFF.

J is TRBJ2-1 and V is TRBV30; 9 bases are a match to TRBD1. In germline, CDR1 is GTSNPN, CDR2 SVGIG (reference sequence). J was trimmed by 3 bases and V by 8 bases; bases with no gene match: 8. The CDR3 sequence is 14 residues long. CDR3 amino acids: CARKGQGLYNEQFF. The CDR3 DNA reads as TGTGCCAGAAAGGGACAGGGCCTCTACAATGAGCAGTTCTTC.

This sequence joins TRBV5-6 and TRBJ2-3; TRBD1 aligns across 7 bases. This CDR3 spans 15 amino acids. Per the germline V gene, CDR1 is SGHDT and CDR2 is YYEEEE. The J segment lost 5 bases and the V segment lost 0 bases, leaving 6 bases of the junction unmatched. CDR3 bases: TGTGCCAGCAGCTTGGACACCCCAGGGGGAGATACGCAGTATTTT. As protein: CASSLDTPGGDTQYF.

The chain recombines TRBV18 with TRBJ1-3; D is unresolved. This CDR3 comprises 15 residues. Trimming removed 5 bases at V and 4 bases at J, with 15 bases between. Germline CDR1 KGHSH, CDR2 LQKENI. For the CDR3, the DNA is TGTGCCAGCTCAGGAAGGAATTTGCTCGGAAACACCATATATTTT. Its translation is CASSGRNLLGNTIYF.

The chain recombines TRBV18 with TRBJ2-7; TRBD1 matches at 9 bases. V was pared by 5 bases and J by 4 bases, with 6 bases of the junction left unmatched. The CDR3 totals 14 residues. Germline CDR1 is KGHSH and CDR2 is LQKENI. CDR3 region: CASSTRTGEYEQYF. The CDR3 coding sequence is TGTGCCAGCTCAACGCGGACAGGGGAATACGAGCAGTACTTC.